This T cell receptor (beta chain) was recorded in a study of technical replicates of blood from several donors. The assay was immunoSEQ multiplex PCR, and TCRdb's table has in-frame clones only and misses some. The sample contains roughly 67,000 clones, 98% of which appear only once. V was shortened by 4 bases and J by 10 bases, with 19 bases between the two germline ends. Germline-derived CDR1 and CDR2 are SGHNT and YYREEE (reference sequence). The CDR3 has 14 amino acids. The source is a human donor in good health. The V and J genes are TRBV5-4 and TRBJ2-3; tentatively, D is TRBD2 (5 bases). Sequencing input: T cells isolated from PBMCs. CDR3 DNA sequence: TGTGCCAGCAGCCGAATAGACACTAGAAAATCGCAGTATTTT. This translates into CASSRIDTRKSQYF.